Shown below are 5 T cell receptor beta chains from a single sample sequenced in a study of identical twins. MiXCR, run by TCRdb on the 5' RACE reads, gives a single entry per CDR3 protein. In the table there are 690,000 or so distinct CDR3 sequences, about 9.4% of which are singletons. This sample was also put to use in a study of yellow fever vaccine responses in identical twins.

Source material: PBMCs. These receptor sequences come from a young woman in good health.

The sample holds a few counts of this clonotype. The V call is TRBV11-2, the J call TRBJ2-5; 8 nucleotides align to TRBD2. In germline, CDR1 is SGHAT, CDR2 FQNNGV. CDR3 length equals 15 residues. With V trimmed by 5 bases and J by 5 bases, 10 bases remained unmatched. The CDR3: CASSPWSGGEETQYF. The CDR3 region has the DNA TGTGCCAGCAGCCCCTGGTCGGGAGGGGAGGAGACCCAGTACTTC.

In this sample, this clonotype turned up a few times. The chain recombines TRBV4-3 with TRBJ2-2; the D gene is possibly TRBD2 (6 bases). The CDR3 extends over 16 amino acids. Germline assignment: CDR1 LGHNA and CDR2 YSLEER. Trimming left V 1 base short and J 3 bases short, with 12 bases between. The CDR3 DNA follows: TGCGCCAGCAGCCAAGCTTCTGGAGGGGACACCGGGGAGCTGTTTTTT. Translated: CASSQASGGDTGELFF.

This clonotype was found many times. The chain links TRBV6-5 to TRBJ2-7, with 8 nucleotides matching TRBD2. The trim removed 0 bases at V and 4 bases at J, leaving 5 bases unmatched. Germline-derived CDR1 and CDR2 are MNHEY and SVGAGI. The CDR3 runs to 15 residues. For the CDR3, the DNA is TGTGCCAGCAGTTACTCACCTAGCGGGTCTTACGAGCAGTACTTC. Translated, it gives CASSYSPSGSYEQYF.

This clonotype showed up just a few times. This chain uses TRBV4-3 with TRBJ2-3; maybe TRBD2 (6 bases). In germline, CDR1 is LGHNA, CDR2 YSLEER. The CDR3 extends over 18 amino acids. The V end was cut by 0 bases, the J end by 0 bases, with 16 bases between. The CDR3 region is CASSQDFPAGASTDTQYF. CDR3 nucleotide sequence: TGCGCCAGCAGCCAAGATTTTCCAGCGGGCGCTAGCACAGATACGCAGTATTTT.

This clonotype was seen a few times. One junction end disagrees with the germline gene, perhaps due to a read error. V is TRBV7-7 and J is TRBJ2-2, with D possibly TRBD1 on 6 matching bases. Germline loops: CDR1 SSHAT, CDR2 FNYEAQ (reference sequence). The CDR3 has 15 amino acids. The CDR3 region is CASSQDRTNTGELFF. CDR3 nucleotides: TGTGCTAGCAGCCAAGACAGGACGAACACCGGGGAGCTGTTTTTT. The full variable domain, with the rest looked up from reference TRBV7-7 and TRBJ2-2, is GAGVSQSPRYKVTKRGQDVTLRCDPISSHATLYWYQQALGQGPEFLTYFNYEAQPDKSGLPSDRFSAERPEGSISTLTIQRTEQRDSAMYRCASSQDRTNTGELFFGEGSRLTVL.